The rows below give T cell receptor beta chains drawn from one sample of a study of neurological immune-mediated disorders. From the 5' RACE reads, TCRdb called clonotypes with MiXCR, one entry per CDR3 protein. This sample has 60,000 to 85,000 distinct CDR3 sequences; approximately 5% occur once, and the top ten carry 2.2%. Sequences were obtained from PBMCs. The source of these receptors is an older woman with multiple sclerosis. CDR3s include the opening cysteine and the closing phenylalanine or tryptophan. A D gene is named only where the DNA matches it firmly. Clone size is shown for a subset of rows, as once, few, many or a class of expanded clone.

v_gene	d_gene	abundance	j_gene	CDR3aa	CDR3nt
TRBV10-3	NA	many	TRBJ1-2	CAIRILDVSNYGYTF	TGTGCCATCAGAATATTGGACGTCTCTAACTATGGCTACACCTTC
TRBV24-1	NA	few	TRBJ2-3	CATSDSRVKFTDTQYF	TGTGCCACCAGTGATTCCCGGGTTAAGTTCACAGATACGCAGTATTTT
TRBV9	TRBD2	many	TRBJ2-1	CASSVDTGGNNEQFF	TGTGCCAGCAGCGTAGATACGGGGGGAAACAATGAGCAGTTCTTC
TRBV2	TRBD2	many	TRBJ2-7	CASSHRTSGRAGYEQYF	TGTGCCAGCAGTCATCGGACTAGCGGGAGGGCCGGATACGAGCAGTACTTC
TRBV12-3/TRBV12-4	TRBD1	many	TRBJ2-7	CASSFRQGMNEQYF	TGTGCCAGCAGTTTTAGACAGGGGATGAACGAGCAGTACTTC
TRBV12-3/TRBV12-4	NA	many	TRBJ1-1	CASSFAGYTEAFF	TGTGCCAGCAGTTTTGCGGGATACACTGAAGCTTTCTTT
TRBV27	TRBD1	many	TRBJ1-1	CASTSWDSLEAFF	TGTGCCAGCACTTCCTGGGACAGCCTAGAAGCTTTCTTT
TRBV12-3/TRBV12-4	NA	many	TRBJ1-5	CASSKTVQPQHF	TGTGCCAGCAGTAAGACAGTTCAGCCCCAGCATTTT
TRBV2	NA	many	TRBJ2-7	CASSMPLGWQYF	TGTGCCAGCAGTATGCCGCTGGGGTGGCAGTACTTC
TRBV4-1	TRBD1	many	TRBJ1-5	CASSPPTGAQPQHF	TGCGCCAGCAGCCCCCCCACAGGGGCCCAGCCCCAGCATTTT
TRBV21-1	NA	many	TRBJ2-7	CASFPASGTYEQYF	TGTGCCAGCTTTCCAGCTAGCGGGACCTACGAGCAGTACTTC
TRBV7-2	TRBD2	NA	TRBJ2-7	CASSLEASGMGEQYF	TGTGCCAGCAGCTTAGAGGCTAGCGGGATGGGGGAGCAGTACTTC
TRBV25-1	NA	many	TRBJ1-2	CASSEFRGHYGYTF	TGTGCCAGCAGTGAATTCCGGGGGCACTATGGCTACACCTTC
TRBV27	NA	many	TRBJ1-1	CASSLSGLVEAFF	TGTGCCAGCAGTTTGTCAGGGTTGGTTGAAGCTTTCTTT
TRBV5-1	NA	many	TRBJ2-7	CASRRGPYEQYF	TGCGCCAGCAGACGTGGACCCTACGAGCAGTACTTC
TRBV20-1	TRBD1	many	TRBJ1-1	CSASGGTGGLLAFF	TGCAGTGCTAGTGGTGGGACAGGGGGTCTTTTGGCTTTCTTT
TRBV27	NA	many	TRBJ2-1	CASSSLSEDYNEQFF	TGTGCCAGCAGTTCCTTATCGGAGGACTACAATGAGCAGTTCTTC
TRBV7-4	NA	many	TRBJ1-1	CASSLDGTPTEAFF	TGTGCCAGCAGCTTAGATGGGACACCAACTGAAGCTTTCTTT
TRBV6-2/TRBV6-3	TRBD2	many	TRBJ2-5	CASSVPGLAKETQYF	TGTGCCAGCAGTGTACCGGGACTAGCGAAAGAGACCCAGTACTTC
TRBV12-3/TRBV12-4	TRBD2	NA	TRBJ2-3	CASTMTSGSTDTQYF	TGTGCCAGCACCATGACTAGCGGGAGCACAGATACGCAGTATTTT
TRBV4-2	NA	many	TRBJ2-7	CASSRQLGYEQYF	TGTGCCAGCAGCCGCCAGTTGGGGTACGAGCAGTACTTC
TRBV6-2/TRBV6-3	TRBD2	many	TRBJ2-1	CATLPVDRSSGQLYNEQFF	TGTGCCACCCTTCCCGTAGATAGGTCTAGCGGGCAACTCTACAATGAGCAGTTCTTC
TRBV13	TRBD1	few	TRBJ1-1	CASKERGTAEAFF	TGTGCCAGTAAAGAGAGAGGGACAGCTGAAGCTTTCTTT
TRBV7-2	NA	few	TRBJ1-1	CASSSRQSLNTEAFF	TGTGCCAGCAGCTCTCGACAGAGTCTGAACACTGAAGCTTTCTTT
TRBV5-1	TRBD1	many	TRBJ2-7	CASSLTGVYEQYF	TGCGCCAGCAGCTTGACAGGGGTCTACGAGCAGTACTTC
TRBV18	TRBD1	few	TRBJ1-1	CASSPTGDLMNTEAFF	TGTGCCAGCTCACCTACAGGGGACCTAATGAACACTGAAGCTTTCTTT
TRBV6-2/TRBV6-3	NA	many	TRBJ1-4	CASSYLQAAINEKLFF	TGTGCCAGCAGTTATCTACAGGCCGCGATAAATGAAAAACTGTTTTTT
TRBV5-1	TRBD1	many	TRBJ2-3	CASSGPLRDSSTDTQYF	TGCGCCAGCAGCGGACCACTCCGGGACAGCAGCACAGATACGCAGTATTTT
TRBV11-2	NA	few	TRBJ2-3	CASRPGADTQYF	TGTGCCAGCAGACCCGGAGCAGATACGCAGTATTTT